The clone carrying this T cell receptor beta chain was counted many times. The antigen is unknown. The data belong to a study of neurological immune-mediated disorders. Regarding the study as a whole: No sharing of CDR3 amino acid sequences was observed among expanded clones across subjects, suggesting private repertoires in all groups. The study found the most TCR clonal expansion in HTLV-1-associated myelopathy and the least in multiple sclerosis, below healthy controls.

With 10-nucleotide random UMIs, 5'RACE was used to make the cDNA. Each CDR3 protein is one row after TCRdb ran MiXCR on the 5' RACE reads. The repertoire has 48,000 or so distinct CDR3 sequences, 10% of them found once; the top ten carry about 20%. Unsorted libraries used 2 million PBMCs kept at -80 degrees C. The CDR3 sequence is 14 residues long. The V gene lost 5 bases and the J gene lost 6 bases, with 16 bases spanning the gap. Germline CDR1 is SEHNR and CDR2 is FQNEAQ (reference sequence). The TCR sequence derives from a middle-aged woman with HTLV-1-associated myelopathy (HAM/TSP). The chain employs TRBV7-9 and TRBJ1-1; possibly TRBD1 for D (5 bases). Sequenced sample: PBMCs. CDR3 sequence (DNA): TGTGCCAGCAGCCTAGACAATGACAGCCCTGAAGCTTTCTTT. This translates into CASSLDNDSPEAFF.